Listed here is a single T cell receptor beta chain. Losses at the gene ends were 4 bases for V and 0 bases for J; bases not matched to a gene: 9. Germline values: CDR1 MGHRA, CDR2 YSYEKL. The CDR3 contains 17 residues. This sample is part of a study of blood T cell repertoires in COVID-19. About the research overall: Samples representing acute and convalescent COVID-19 were sourced from the United States, Italy and Spain. PBMCs, B-cell-depleted T cells, or T cells were the source of the cDNA or gDNA that made up the material.

As handled by the study authors: Reference gene primers were amplified, and this amplification served to estimate nucleated cell counts. Assay used: immunoSEQ multiplex PCR; TCRdb lists only in-frame clones, some missing. V, J and clone size reflect that table, while D and trimming were determined from the DNA. The data show about 140,000 clones, with roughly 77% seen just once and 4.2% held by the top ten. The chain carries TRBV4-1 and TRBJ2-1; 7 bases agree with TRBD2. The specimen sequenced was peripheral blood. This clonotype was obtained from a man aged 60 to 69 with acute or convalescent COVID-19. The CDR3 is CASSLTLSGGSYNEQFF. In nucleotides, the CDR3 is TGCGCCAGCAGCCTAACCCTTTCGGGGGGCTCCTACAATGAGCAGTTCTTC.